This TCR beta chain was found in a study of blood T cell repertoires in COVID-19. About the study: Sources were T cells, B-cell-depleted T cells, or PBMCs; the material itself was cDNA or gDNA.

The repertoire was sequenced with immunoSEQ multiplex PCR; TCRdb's copy has only in-frame clones and lacks some. The sample lists roughly 36,000 clones, around 95% occurring once. Germline CDR1 is MGHRA and CDR2 is YSYEKL. The CDR3 is made up of 15 amino acids. V lost 2 bases, J lost 2 bases, and 13 bases lay in between. Sequences were obtained from peripheral blood. This rearrangement joins TRBV4-1 to TRBJ2-7, with D perhaps matching TRBD2 (6 bases). This TCR came from a human donor with active COVID-19. The donor label of this sample is uncertain. The CDR3 bases are TGCGCCAGCAGCCAACCCGGCGGGGCCACCTACGAGCAGTACTTC. It encodes CASSQPGGATYEQYF.